This T cell receptor (beta chain) is drawn from a study of shared clonotypes between healthy human individuals (dated by TCRdb to the early 2020s). For context, the study as a whole: A few men and a couple of women, aged 18 to 49 years, made up the cohort. For each donor, CD4 naive and CD4 memory were each given three plates, CD8 naive was given two plates, and CD8 memory was given one plate. To estimate repertoire size and how much clonotypes are shared between individuals, the study performed deep sequencing of blood TCR repertoires from 4 to 6 healthy adults. Libraries were prepared and TCR repertoires were sequenced by different laboratories using diverse techniques, in order to increase sequencing depth and limit assay-specific biases. Per donor, leukapheresis produced somewhere between about 0.85 and 8.9 billion PBMCs. What the study reported, not specific to this receptor: Rarefaction of sorted-subset datasets indicated incomplete sequencing despite the large sequencing depth. Larger estimated clonotype richness was generally found for naive subsets than for memory subsets. Based on pairwise subsampling, the degree of clonotype sharing among donors was expected to be affected by sequencing depth. Compared with non-shared clonotypes, clonotypes shared by all four sorted-subset donors had higher generation probabilities. Around 5% of naive CD4, around 4% of naive CD8, 2.3% of memory CD4, and 0.4% of memory CD8 clonotypes were shared across several donors. The small number of donors limited the genetic and exposure-history diversity represented. Sampling was limited to blood, and TCR repertoires in tissue likely differ from TCR repertoires in blood.

The donors were healthy, HIV-negative adults who had no recently reported acute infections or vaccinations. All donors were Caucasian adults living in Nashville, Tennessee, USA. CD4+ T cells were enriched by magnetic negative selection; naive cells were then positively selected on CD45RA, and the negative fraction formed the memory subset. Blood was collected by leukapheresis, and PBMCs were isolated by Ficoll-Histopaque density gradient centrifugation and then cryopreserved in liquid nitrogen vapor phase. Purity and quantity of every magnetically sorted T cell population were checked by analytical flow cytometry. Genomic DNA was isolated from every sorted fraction and measured by UV absorbance on a Nanodrop 2000c. The germline V gene gives CDR1 as MDHEN and CDR2 as SYDVKM. There are 13 amino acids in the CDR3, from cysteine to phenylalanine inclusive. Only the CDR3 part of the read is kept: 39 bases, read in frame from the first base. V is reduced by 6 bases and J by 5 bases, leaving a spacing of 13 bases between them.

Using the deep immunoSEQ assay, TCR CDR3 regions were amplified from genomic DNA by multiplex PCR. Genomic DNA extracted from each cell subset was distributed evenly over all wells of several immunoSEQ 96-well plates, and each plate served as one replicate. For sorted subsets, 200 ng of genomic DNA, equivalent to 25,000 to 35,000 T cell genomes, went into each replicate PCR. The purified libraries were quantified using a Qubit 3.0 fluorometer, sized with a Bioanalyzer 2100, and then quantified again using the KAPA Library Quantification kit. Every immunoSEQ 96-well plate was sequenced on a separate single-read 150-cycle Illumina NextSeq 550 flow cell. For the original study's pipeline: Because the immunoSEQ output included only junctional sequences and no quality scores, the filtering could not be the same as the filtering used for full-length reads. To assign V/J genes and CDR3, sequences were annotated using PyIR, a Python wrapper for IgBLAST v1.9, with IMGT germline references. Reads were removed for weak V/J assignments (E-value above 1e-6), missing CDR3, stop codons, out-of-frame junctions, or ambiguous translated residues. V3J clonotypes were defined as sequences sharing an identical inferred V gene, J gene, and CDR3 amino acid sequence. Percentage overlap between repertoires was computed as shared unique clonotypes divided by the size of the smaller repertoire. Richness of each repertoire was evaluated using RTK rarefaction, the Chao1 estimator, and Recon v2.1 estimates of unobserved clonotypes. Generation probabilities were computed with OLGA for all TCRbeta clonotypes obtained by the gDNA method from several donors. TCRdb provides this immuneACCESS table in a form limited to in-frame rearrangements. Some clones are lacking; in checked studies, under half of them reflect an unresolved V gene, and why the rest are absent is not known. V, J and clone size are taken as reported in that table, and D and trimming were inferred from the DNA itself. The sample records under 1,900,000 clones, 98% of which are singletons. The biggest ten clones account for 0.36% of the sample.

With regard to this clone: The antigen it binds to is not known. It has no much larger one-base neighbor in the sample; base qualities were not kept.

The V and J segments used are TRBV28 and TRBJ1-2; a tentative D match to TRBD1 spans 6 bases. The receptor was isolated from a man aged 30 to 45 in good health. The material sequenced was naive CD4+ T cells sorted from blood. The sample's cell subset or site, from its label and the paper: CD45RA+ positively selected. The CDR3 is CASSGPGEYGYTF. The DNA is TGTGCCAGCAGCGGGCCAGGGGAATATGGCTACACCTTC.